This T cell receptor beta chain appears in the sequencing data of a study of blood T cell repertoires in COVID-19. The J segment lost 9 bases and the V segment lost 5 bases, leaving 15 bases of the junction unmatched. This CDR3 spans 16 amino acids. In germline, CDR1 is SEHNR, CDR2 FQNEAQ (reference sequence). This clone appeared a few times. Recruitment covered about 25 US areas and drew participants whose ages spanned about 18 to 95 years. Clinical history as reported by participants underpinned cohort assignment. Recovered participants had two consecutive negative NP/OP PCR tests, healthcare professional clearance, or symptom resolution. Methods used by the authors: Amplifying reference gene primers gave estimates of nucleated cell counts. Only in-frame clones appear in the TCRdb table, and some are missing; sequencing was by immunoSEQ multiplex PCR. V and J calls plus clone size are reproduced from that table; the DNA served to infer D and trimming. The sample has about 300,000 clones; approximately 84% are singletons.

This chain connects TRBV7-9 to TRBJ2-1; 8 positions match TRBD2. Sequenced material: PBMCs or T cells enriched from blood (not recorded which). This receptor was taken from a man younger than 45 who had recovered from COVID-19. This CDR3 reads CASSPTTSGLTIEQFF. The DNA for the CDR3 is TGTGCCAGCAGCCCGACCACTAGCGGATTAACCATTGAGCAGTTCTTC.